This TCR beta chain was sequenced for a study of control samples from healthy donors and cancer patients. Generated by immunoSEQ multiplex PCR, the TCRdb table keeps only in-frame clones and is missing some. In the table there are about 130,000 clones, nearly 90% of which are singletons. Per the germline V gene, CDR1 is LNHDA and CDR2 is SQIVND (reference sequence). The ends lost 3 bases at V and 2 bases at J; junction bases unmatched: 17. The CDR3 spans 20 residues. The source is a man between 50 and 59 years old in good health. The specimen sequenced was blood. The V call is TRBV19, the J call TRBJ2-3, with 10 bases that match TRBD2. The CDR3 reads CASSIGRLAGARLLTDTQYF. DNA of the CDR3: TGTGCCAGTAGTATTGGTCGGCTAGCGGGGGCCCGCCTCCTCACAGATACGCAGTATTTT.